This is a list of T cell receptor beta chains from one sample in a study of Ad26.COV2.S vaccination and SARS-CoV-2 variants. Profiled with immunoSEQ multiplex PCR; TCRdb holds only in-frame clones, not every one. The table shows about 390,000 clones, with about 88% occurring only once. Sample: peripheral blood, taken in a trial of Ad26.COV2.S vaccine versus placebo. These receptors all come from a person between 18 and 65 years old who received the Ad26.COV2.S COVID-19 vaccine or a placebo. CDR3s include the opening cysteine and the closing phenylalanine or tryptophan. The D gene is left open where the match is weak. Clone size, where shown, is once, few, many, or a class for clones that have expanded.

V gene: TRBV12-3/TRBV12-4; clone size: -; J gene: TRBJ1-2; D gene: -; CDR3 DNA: TGTGCCAGCAGTTTGGCCACTTCTGGAGGCTACACCTTC; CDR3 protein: CASSLATSGGYTF
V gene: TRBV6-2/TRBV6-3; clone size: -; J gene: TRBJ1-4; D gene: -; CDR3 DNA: TGTGCCAGCAGTGCTGCGGGGGCTAATGAAAAACTGTTTTTT; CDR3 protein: CASSAAGANEKLFF
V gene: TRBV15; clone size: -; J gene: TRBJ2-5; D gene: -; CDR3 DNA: TGTGCCACCAGCAGAGATCGGACAGCACGGTCATTACAAGAGACCCAGTACTTC; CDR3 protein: CATSRDRTARSLQETQYF
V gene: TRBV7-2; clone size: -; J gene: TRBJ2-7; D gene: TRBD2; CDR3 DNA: TGTGCCAGCAGCTCCGGGGGGGACTACGAGCAGTACTTC; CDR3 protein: CASSSGGDYEQYF
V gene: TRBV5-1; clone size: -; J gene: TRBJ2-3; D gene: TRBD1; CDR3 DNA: TGCGCCAGCAGCCAGGGACAGGGTAGCACAGATACGCAGTATTTT; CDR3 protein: CASSQGQGSTDTQYF
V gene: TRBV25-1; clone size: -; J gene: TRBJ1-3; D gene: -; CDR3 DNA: TGTGCCAGCAGTGAGGCAGGGCTAAACACCATATATTTT; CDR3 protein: CASSEAGLNTIYF
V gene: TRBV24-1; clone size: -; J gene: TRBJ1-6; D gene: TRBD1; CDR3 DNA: TGTGCCACAGGGACAGGGACGAATTCACCCCTCCACTTT; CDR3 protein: CATGTGTNSPLHF
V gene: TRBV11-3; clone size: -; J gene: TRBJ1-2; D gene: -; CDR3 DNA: TGTGCCAGCAGCTTAACGGGCCACCACTCAATAAGATGCGGCTACACCTTC; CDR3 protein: CASSLTGHHSIRCGYTF
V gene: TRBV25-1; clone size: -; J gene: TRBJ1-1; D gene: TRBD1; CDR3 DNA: TGTGCCAGCAGTGAAACTGACAGGGACACTGAAGCTTTCTTT; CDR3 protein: CASSETDRDTEAFF
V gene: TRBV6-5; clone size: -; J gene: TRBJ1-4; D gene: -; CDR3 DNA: TGTGCCAGCTTCGGCAGTGCAGGGGAAAAACTGTTTTTT; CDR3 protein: CASFGSAGEKLFF
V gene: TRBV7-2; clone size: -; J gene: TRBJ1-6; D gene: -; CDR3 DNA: TGTGCCAGCAGCTTAGTAGGCTGGGGCGGTTCACCCCTCCACTTT; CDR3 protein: CASSLVGWGGSPLHF
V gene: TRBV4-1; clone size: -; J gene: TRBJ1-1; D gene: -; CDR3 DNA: TGCGCCAGCAGCCCTGGGAACACTGAAGCTTTCTTT; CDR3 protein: CASSPGNTEAFF
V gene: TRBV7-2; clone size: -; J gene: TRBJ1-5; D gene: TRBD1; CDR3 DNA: TGTGCCAGCAGCCAAAGACAGGGGTCTCAGCCCCAGCATTTT; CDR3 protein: CASSQRQGSQPQHF
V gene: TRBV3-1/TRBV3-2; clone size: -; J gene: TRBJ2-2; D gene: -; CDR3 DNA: TGTGCCAGCAGCCAAGATCAGAGCAGGGACTACACCGGGGAGCTGTTTTTT; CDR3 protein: CASSQDQSRDYTGELFF
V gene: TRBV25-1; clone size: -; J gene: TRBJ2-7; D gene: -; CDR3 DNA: TGTGCCAGCAGTGAATATCAGGGTACCGAGCAGTACTTC; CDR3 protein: CASSEYQGTEQYF
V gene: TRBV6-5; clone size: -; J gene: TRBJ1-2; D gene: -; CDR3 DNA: TGTGCCAGCAGGGATACCGGGGGGATGGGGAATGGCTACACCTTC; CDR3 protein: CASRDTGGMGNGYTF
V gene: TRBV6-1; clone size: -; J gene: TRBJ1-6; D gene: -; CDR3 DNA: TGTGCCAGCAGTGAGGAAAACTATAATTCACCCCTCCACTTT; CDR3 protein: CASSEENYNSPLHF
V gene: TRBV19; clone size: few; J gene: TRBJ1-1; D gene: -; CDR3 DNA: TGTGCCAGTAGTATGGTAGAGAACACTGAAGCTTTCTTT; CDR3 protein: CASSMVENTEAFF
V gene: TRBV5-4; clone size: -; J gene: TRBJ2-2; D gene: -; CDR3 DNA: TGTGCCAGCAGCTTGGGAGGGGCGGGGACCGGGGAGCTGTTTTTT; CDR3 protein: CASSLGGAGTGELFF
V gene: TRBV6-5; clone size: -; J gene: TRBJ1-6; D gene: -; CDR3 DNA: TGTGCCAGCATCGGACAGCTTAGTTCACCCCTCCACTTT; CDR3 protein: CASIGQLSSPLHF
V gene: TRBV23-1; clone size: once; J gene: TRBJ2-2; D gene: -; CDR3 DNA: TGCGCCAGCAGTCGCGAGCCGGGAGCCAACACCGGGGAGCTGTTTTTT; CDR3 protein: CASSREPGANTGELFF
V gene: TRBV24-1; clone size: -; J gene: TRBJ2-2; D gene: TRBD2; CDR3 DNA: TGTGCCACCAGTGATACTAGCGGGGGGGCCCCCGGGGAGCTGTTTTTT; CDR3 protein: CATSDTSGGAPGELFF
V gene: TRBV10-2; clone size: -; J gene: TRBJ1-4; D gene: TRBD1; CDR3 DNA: TGCGCCAGCAGTGACCTACAGGGGGCAACTAATGAAAAACTGTTTTTT; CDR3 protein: CASSDLQGATNEKLFF
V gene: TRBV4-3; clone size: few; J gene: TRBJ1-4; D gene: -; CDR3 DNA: TGCGCCAGCAGCCAAGCCCACTCCGATAGCGAAAAACTGTTTTTT; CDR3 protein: CASSQAHSDSEKLFF